This T cell receptor (beta chain) stems from a study of regulatory T cells in long-lasting Graves disease. About the research overall: With positive TSH receptor antibodies and over 5 years of antithyroid drugs, Graves' disease was considered persistent. The study, taken as a whole, reports: Persistent Graves' patients showed a TCR diversity that was lower than that of newly diagnosed ones.

V was clipped by 2 bases and J by 6 bases, with 16 bases between them. CDR3 size: 15 residues. Germline CDR1 and CDR2: MNHEY and SVGAGI. Libraries of TCR beta came from iRepertoire HTBI primers plus Arm-PCR of CDR3 regions. TCRdb analysed the multiplex PCR reads with MiXCR anew, one entry per CDR3 protein. The data show some 330,000 distinct CDR3 sequences, approximately 23% seen once. Regarding time point: persistent/refractory GD, antithyroid drugs over 5 years with positive TRAb. Following extraction of RNA from PBMCs, that RNA was used to make the TCR library. Regarding this clonotype: Its antigen remains unidentified.

The clonotype originates from a woman in her thirties or forties with Graves disease. The gene calls are TRBV6-5 and TRBJ2-5; the D gene is possibly TRBD2 (6 bases). This specimen consisted of peripheral blood mononuclear cells (PBMCs), obtained when the disease was refractory, from a patient treated with antithyroid drugs. CDR3 coding DNA: TGTGCCAGCAGTTACCTCCGAGGGAGCGGGCAGACCCAGTACTTC. Translating gives CASSYLRGSGQTQYF.